Listed here are 25 T cell receptor beta chains from one sample, sequenced in a study of Graves' ophthalmopathy and Graves' hyperthyroidism listed by TCRdb under 2018. Sequenced on an Illumina HiSeq 2000. For repertoire sequencing, TCR beta CDR3 regions were amplified from RNA transcripts. The first round of RT-PCR was done with HTBI primers and the Qiagen OneStep RT-PCR kit, and was followed by a second round of multiplex PCR, then size selection and purification. TCRdb trimmed the raw reads at Q25, called clones with MiXCR and kept productive beta chains. One record per CDR3 amino acid sequence lists the most common genes and DNA. The sample table shows more than 550,000 distinct CDR3 sequences, and under 50% are seen once. The ten largest clones take up over 2.5% of the sample. Specimen: peripheral blood. These receptors were collected from an adult man with Graves' ophthalmopathy.

There are many counts of this clonotype. The CDR3 here is CASSGRQGVTPYEQYF. DNA for the CDR3: TGTGCCAGTAGTGGTCGACAGGGAGTAACTCCCTACGAGCAGTACTTC. The chain combines TRBV19 with TRBJ2-7; 7 bases line up with TRBD1. Germline V lookup: CDR1 LNHDA, CDR2 SQIVND (reference sequence). This CDR3 comprises 16 residues. V gave up 5 bases and J gave up 2 bases; unmatched junction bases: 12.

This clonotype was detected ten times or more. The CDR3 coding sequence is TGCAGCGTTGTGGTAGCGGGAGGGCCCCAAGAGACCCAGTACTTC. The encoded protein is CSVVVAGGPQETQYF. This sequence joins TRBV29-1 and TRBJ2-5; 11 positions agree with TRBD2. Germline V gene lookup returns CDR1 SQVTM and CDR2 ANQGSEA. Trimming cost V 4 bases and J 1 base; bases outside gene matches: 5. This CDR3 has 15 residues.

As for this clonotype: With a much larger clone just one base away, this may be a read error. The V gene is TRBV19, the J gene TRBJ2-7; D may be TRBD1 (6 bases). This CDR3 is 16 amino acids long. Germline V gives CDR1 LNHDA, CDR2 SQIVND (reference sequence). Deletions cut 4 bases from V and 6 bases from J, with 22 bases between. The CDR3 loop reads CASSNRSGQPRSEQYF. The CDR3 nucleotides are TGTGCCAGTAGTAACCGGTCCGGACAGCCACGAAGCGAGCAGTACTTC.

This clonotype showed up many times. The rearrangement uses TRBV7-2 and TRBJ1-1; maybe TRBD1 (6 bases). This CDR3 comprises 13 residues. With 5 bases removed from V and 1 base from J, the gap between germline ends came to 8 bases. Per the germline V gene, CDR1 is SGHTA and CDR2 is FQGNSA. The CDR3 DNA follows: TGTGCCAGCAGCGGACAGTCGAACACTGAAGCTTTCTTT. Amino acid sequence: CASSGQSNTEAFF.

This clonotype was counted many times. V usage is TRBV7-3 and J usage is TRBJ2-2; D gene ambiguous. In germline, CDR1 is SGHTA, CDR2 FQGTGA. V lost 5 bases and J lost 6, with 10 bases in between. The CDR3 sequence is 13 residues long. CDR3 region: CASSPTMAGELFF. The CDR3 DNA is TGTGCCAGCAGCCCTACTATGGCCGGGGAGCTGTTTTTT.

V and J are TRBV10-3 and TRBJ2-7, with 13 bases matching TRBD2. Germline CDR1 is ENHRY and CDR2 is SYGVKD. With 6 bases clipped from V and 7 bases from J, the junction kept 6 bases outside the gene matches. The CDR3 contains 14 residues. The CDR3 here is CAISGLAGVYEQYF. The CDR3, as DNA: TGTGCCATCAGCGGACTAGCGGGAGTCTATGAGCAGTACTTC.

This sequence joins TRBV7-2 and TRBJ2-3; perhaps TRBD2 as D (5 bases). This CDR3 is 16 amino acids long. The V and J ends lost 5 bases and 3 bases respectively, with 18 bases between them. Germline values: CDR1 SGHTA, CDR2 FQGNSA. CDR3 residues: CASSPRTPLRTDTQYF. DNA for the CDR3: TGTGCCAGCAGCCCCCGGACTCCCCTGAGAACAGATACGCAGTATTTT.

This clonotype was counted at least ten times. The rearrangement uses TRBV19 and TRBJ1-1; 7 nucleotides match TRBD1. Looked up from germline, CDR1 is LNHDA and CDR2 is SQIVND (reference sequence). The CDR3 extends over 17 amino acids. V shed 7 bases, J shed 5 bases, and the junction held 19 bases outside the gene matches. CDR3 sequence reads: CASTRLGTAWKGTEAFF. For the CDR3, the DNA is TGTGCCAGTACCCGACTCGGGACAGCCTGGAAGGGTACTGAAGCTTTCTTT.

This chain connects TRBV7-2 to TRBJ1-6, with 10 nucleotides matching TRBD1. The germline V gene encodes CDR1 SGHTA and CDR2 FQGNSA. Germline trimming cut 5 bases from V and 6 bases from J; bases unmatched to any gene: 7. This CDR3 contains 16 residues. The CDR3: CASSLGTGAGNSPLHF. The CDR3 DNA sequence: TGTGCCAGCAGCCTGGGGACAGGGGCTGGTAATTCACCCCTCCACTTT.

This clonotype was detected ten times or more. The CDR3 DNA sequence: TGTGCCAGCAGCTCCCGGACAGGAGAGACCCAGTACTTC. Translation: CASSSRTGETQYF. The V call is TRBV9, the J call TRBJ2-5; 7 bases align to TRBD1. Germline CDR1 reads SGDLS; CDR2 reads YYNGEE. V dropped 4 bases and J dropped 4; count of bases not matched to a gene: 4. The CDR3 is 13 residues long.

A few counts support this clonotype. The V gene is TRBV25-1, the J gene TRBJ2-7, with 8 bases that match TRBD1. Germline CDR1 is MGHDK and CDR2 is SYGVNS. CDR3 size: 16 residues. The V segment lost 5 bases and the J segment 0 bases; nucleotides outside the gene matches: 9. CDR3 amino acids: CASSPLPGQVSYEQYF. The CDR3 nucleotides are TGTGCCAGCAGTCCACTACCGGGACAGGTCTCCTACGAGCAGTACTTC.

This clonotype was counted a single time. The chain links TRBV7-3 to TRBJ1-1, with D perhaps matching TRBD1 (5 bases). There are 16 residues in the CDR3. CDR1 is SGHTA and CDR2 is FQGTGA in the germline V gene. Trimming cost V 5 bases and J 0 bases, with 16 bases left between them. As DNA, the CDR3 is TGTGCCAGCAGCGTCCCCTCGGGACTCCTGAACACTGAAGCTTTCTTT. Its translation: CASSVPSGLLNTEAFF.

The chain recombines TRBV25-1 with TRBJ2-7; possibly TRBD1 for D (6 bases). The V end was cut by 5 bases, the J end by 7 bases, with 15 bases between. This CDR3 contains 13 residues. The V gene's germline CDR1 is MGHDK and CDR2 SYGVNS. The CDR3 sequence: CASSSRGSREQYF. CDR3 bases: TGTGCCAGCAGTTCCAGGGGCTCGAGGGAGCAGTACTTC.

In its sample, this clonotype was seen a few times. A much bigger clone sits one base away, suggesting this may be a read error. This sequence joins TRBV19 and TRBJ1-5; TRBD1 might be the D (6 bases). Per the germline V gene, CDR1 is LNHDA and CDR2 is SQIVND (reference sequence). V lost 7 bases to trimming and J lost 11 bases, with 15 bases between them. This CDR3 has 12 residues. CDR3 in amino acids: CASNRVDQSQHF. The DNA for the CDR3 is TGTGCCAGTAACAGGGTCGACCAGTCCCAGCATTTT.

This clonotype was counted only a few times. The gene calls are TRBV24-1 and TRBJ2-7; D is ambiguous. The V end was cut by 4 bases, the J end by 4 bases, with 4 bases between. Germline V gene sequence: CDR1 KGHDR, CDR2 SFDVKD. The CDR3 spans 11 residues. CDR3 residues: CATSDQYEQYF. The DNA for the CDR3 is TGTGCCACCAGTGACCAGTACGAGCAGTACTTC.

Turning to this clonotype: A much larger clone lies one base from this, so it may be a read error. The chain's CDR3 is CASSFGQGVVTQYF. In nucleotides, the CDR3 is TGCGCCAGCAGCTTCGGACAGGGGGTAGTGACCCAGTACTTC. The chain uses TRBV5-1 and TRBJ2-5; TRBD1 matches at 10 bases. CDR1 and CDR2 (germline): SGHRS, YFSETQ. With V trimmed by 2 bases and J by 7 bases, 5 bases remained unmatched. This CDR3 is 14 amino acids long. Full variable domain (missing parts from reference TRBV5-1 and TRBJ2-5): KAGVTQTPRYLIKTRGQQVTLSCSPISGHRSVSWYQQTPGQGLQFLFEYFSETQRNKGNFPGRFSGRQFSNSRSEMNVSTLELGDSALYLCASSFGQGVVTQYFGPGTRLLVL.

This clonotype was recorded at least ten times. V gene TRBV10-3 combines with J gene TRBJ2-1; 7 bases agree with TRBD2. This CDR3 has 14 amino acids. Germline V gene sequence: CDR1 ENHRY, CDR2 SYGVKD. The V and J ends lost 5 bases and 6 bases, in that order; junction bases with no gene match: 7. CDR3 bases: TGTGCCATCAGTCGGGAGGCCAGTAGCAATGAGCAGTTCTTC. This translates into CAISREASSNEQFF.

As for this clonotype: With a much larger clone just one base away, this may be a read error. The V gene is TRBV2, the J gene TRBJ1-2; D is perhaps TRBD1 (6 bases). The length of the CDR3 is 14 residues. In germline, CDR1 is SNHLY, CDR2 FYNNEI. The V and J ends lost 4 bases and 4 bases respectively, with 13 bases between them. The CDR3, as DNA: TGTGCCAGCAGTGGCTGGGGCAGGGGCTATGGCTACACCTTC. Protein: CASSGWGRGYGYTF.

V is TRBV20-1 and J is TRBJ1-1; the D gene is possibly TRBD1 (5 bases). The CDR3 sequence is 15 residues long. Looked up from germline, CDR1 is DFQATT and CDR2 is SNEGSKA (reference sequence). The V end was cut by 3 bases, the J end by 8 bases, with 22 bases between. CDR3 residues: CSARVGDGGASEAFF. CDR3 in DNA: TGCAGTGCTAGGGTAGGGGATGGGGGAGCATCCGAAGCTTTCTTT.

This clonotype was seen repeatedly, ten times or more. The CDR3 DNA reads as TGTGCCAGCAGCGGGGCCCTTGGCTACACCTTC. Its translation is CASSGALGYTF. This chain connects TRBV7-9 to TRBJ1-2; D perhaps matches TRBD1 (5 bases). From germline, CDR1 is SEHNR and CDR2 FQNEAQ (reference sequence). V lost 5 bases and J lost 7, with 8 bases in between. CDR3 length: 11 residues.

The sample holds a few counts of this clonotype. Relative to the germline gene, one junction end is altered; a read error may explain this. V is TRBV10-3 and J is TRBJ1-4; possible D gene TRBD1, 5 bases. Germline lookup yields CDR1 ENHRY and CDR2 SYGVKD. The CDR3 contains 15 residues. The CDR3 is CASSASGPGNEKLFF. CDR3 DNA sequence: TGTGCCAGCAGTGCTTCGGGACCGGGAAATGAAAAACTGTTTTTT.

On this clonotype: The conserved phenylalanine or tryptophan is not found at the CDR3 terminus, so this likely reflects a read error. The chain couples TRBV2 to TRBJ2-5, with 11 bases lining up with TRBD1. This CDR3 is built from 13 residues. Germline values: CDR1 SNHLY, CDR2 FYNNEI. Losses at the gene ends were 6 bases for V and 4 bases for J; bases not matched to a gene: 1. The CDR3 spells CASRGQGVETQYS. The CDR3 nucleotides are TGTGCCAGCAGGGGACAGGGGGTAGAGACCCAGTACTCC.

The chain recombines TRBV7-9 with TRBJ2-7; TRBD2 matches at 15 bases. V lost 5 bases and J lost 7; bases outside the gene matches: 6. The CDR3 consists of 15 residues. From germline, CDR1 is SEHNR and CDR2 FQNEAQ (reference sequence). CDR3 nucleotide sequence: TGTGCCAGCAGCCAAGGACTAGCGGGAGGGCGGGAGCAGTACTTC. The encoded protein is CASSQGLAGGREQYF.

The genes are TRBV29-1 and TRBJ1-5; D may be TRBD1 (6 bases). The length of the CDR3 is 14 residues. Trimming stripped 3 bases from V and 3 bases from J, with 12 bases between. The germline CDR1 and CDR2 sequences are SQVTM and ANQGSEA. DNA of the CDR3: TGCAGCGTTGACGGCCAGGGGCCCAATCAGCCCCAGCATTTT. Translation gives CSVDGQGPNQPQHF. The full variable domain, with the rest looked up from reference TRBV29-1 and TRBJ1-5, is SAVISQKPSRDICQRGTSLTIQCQVDSQVTMMFWYRQQPGQSLTLIATANQGSEATYESGFVIDKFPISRPNLTFSTLTVSNMSPEDSSIYLCSVDGQGPNQPQHFGDGTRLSIL.

Note on this clonotype: One end of the junction does not line up with germline, which may come from a read error. The rearrangement joins TRBV3-1 to TRBJ2-7; TRBD2 aligns across 8 bases. The germline CDR1 and CDR2 sequences are LGHDT and YNNKEL (reference sequence). This CDR3 has 18 amino acids. CDR3 sequence: CASSQDRGGEGRPYEQYF. The CDR3 DNA is TGCGCCAGCAGCCAAGATCGGGGGGGCGAAGGGAGGCCGTACGAGCAGTACTTC.